The 21 T cell receptor beta chains presented below share a single source sample, sequenced in a study of blood T cell repertoires in COVID-19. The protocol was immunoSEQ multiplex PCR, while the TCRdb copy is restricted to in-frame clones and leaves out a portion. The sample gives 90,000 to 140,000 clones, approximately 76% of which show up once; less than 20% is in the top ten. Sequenced sample: peripheral blood. The receptors derive from a woman in her seventies with acute or convalescent COVID-19.

The chain combines TRBV14 with TRBJ2-4; 9 positions match TRBD2. Germline CDR1 SGHDN, CDR2 FVKESK. The CDR3 totals 16 residues. Germline trimming cut 1 base from V and 4 bases from J; bases unmatched to any gene: 5. For the CDR3, the DNA is TGTGCCAGCAGCCAAGTCGCGGGGGGGCCTAAAAACATTCAGTACTTC. Protein: CASSQVAGGPKNIQYF.

The chain joins TRBV28 to TRBJ1-5, with D uncertain. CDR1 is MDHEN and CDR2 is SYDVKM in the germline V gene. The CDR3 contains 18 residues. V was clipped by 2 bases and J by 5 bases, with 22 bases between them. The CDR3 loop reads CASSLPPGREDLYQPQHF. The DNA for the CDR3 is TGTGCCAGCAGTTTACCGCCGGGGAGGGAAGATCTCTATCAGCCCCAGCATTTT.

This chain joins TRBV13 and TRBJ2-1; 14 bases fit TRBD2. With V trimmed by 3 bases and J by 8 bases, 3 bases remained unmatched. In germline, CDR1 is PRHDT, CDR2 FYEKMQ (reference sequence). The CDR3 totals 15 residues. CDR3 DNA: TGTGCCAGCAGCTTCGGGACTAGCGGGGGCGATGAGCAGTTCTTC. The encoded protein is CASSFGTSGGDEQFF. The complete variable domain, with remaining parts taken from reference TRBV13 and TRBJ2-1, reads AAGVIQSPRHLIKEKRETATLKCYPIPRHDTVYWYQQGPGQDPQFLISFYEKMQSDKGSIPDRFSAQQFSDYHSELNMSSLELGDSALYFCASSFGTSGGDEQFFGPGTRLTVL.

The V call is TRBV7-9, the J call TRBJ1-5, with D unresolved. This CDR3 region has 18 residues. V lost 5 bases, J lost 9 bases, and 29 bases lay in between. The germline CDR1 and CDR2 sequences are SEHNR and FQNEAQ (reference sequence). CDR3 sequence (DNA): TGTGCCAGCAGCCCTTCCGAGGGAGTTCCGGCCGGTAAATCGCCCCAGCATTTT. It codes for CASSPSEGVPAGKSPQHF.

V usage is TRBV3-1 (or the pseudogene TRBV3-2) and J usage is TRBJ1-1; tentatively, D is TRBD1 (5 bases). Trimming pared 2 bases from V and 1 base from J, leaving 11 bases between. This CDR3 has 15 amino acids. CDR1 LGHDT and CDR2 YNNKEL come from the germline V gene (reference sequence). The DNA for the CDR3 is TGTGCCAGCAGCCAAAGGGGAGGGAGGAACACTGAAGCTTTCTTT. This translates into CASSQRGGRNTEAFF.

This sequence joins TRBV28 and TRBJ1-2, with a tentative D call TRBD1 (5 bases). This CDR3 is 14 amino acids long. Deletions cut 5 bases from V and 4 bases from J, with 14 bases between. Germline V lookup: CDR1 MDHEN, CDR2 SYDVKM. CDR3 nucleotides: TGTGCCAGCAGTCCGAGACAGTATTCCTATGGCTACACCTTC. It specifies CASSPRQYSYGYTF.

The J gene is TRBJ1-3, the V gene TRBV29-1, with D perhaps matching TRBD1 (5 bases). This CDR3 is 14 amino acids long. Germline CDR1 and CDR2: SQVTM and ANQGSEA. V gave up 3 bases and J gave up 2 bases, with 11 bases separating them. The CDR3 is CSVERGMAGNTIYF. Here the CDR3 DNA reads TGCAGCGTTGAGCGGGGGATGGCTGGAAACACCATATATTTT.

This sequence joins TRBV18 and TRBJ2-1; no firm D call. The germline gives CDR1 KGHSH, CDR2 LQKENI. The CDR3 is 13 amino acids. Between the trimmed V and J ends, which lost 1 base and 6 bases, there was a span of 7 bases. The DNA for the CDR3 is TGTGCCAGCTCACCACGGCAGATCAATGAGCAGTTCTTC. This codes for CASSPRQINEQFF.

The chain uses TRBV5-5 and TRBJ1-2, with D perhaps TRBD1 (5 bases). Germline lookup yields CDR1 SGHKS and CDR2 YYEKEE (reference sequence). CDR3 length: 14 amino acids. Deletions cut 2 bases from V and 13 bases from J, with 21 bases between. This chain's CDR3 is CASSFYFGGSGLTF. The CDR3 bases are TGTGCCAGCAGCTTCTATTTCGGGGGTTCTGGTCTCACCTTC.

The V gene is TRBV6-5, the J gene TRBJ1-1; D is perhaps TRBD1 (5 bases). From germline, CDR1 is MNHEY and CDR2 SVGAGI. V dropped 7 bases and J dropped 1 base, with 13 bases sitting between them. This CDR3 region has 14 residues. CDR3 loop: CASNPGRENTEAFF. CDR3 coding DNA: TGTGCCAGCAATCCAGGCAGGGAGAACACTGAAGCTTTCTTT.

The CDR3 loop is CSLNRGPEAFF. In DNA, the CDR3 is TGCAGCCTGAACAGGGGCCCTGAAGCTTTCTTT. This sequence joins TRBV29-1 and TRBJ1-1, with 7 bases lining up with TRBD1. Germline V gives CDR1 SQVTM, CDR2 ANQGSEA. The CDR3 has 11 residues. The V segment lost 8 bases and the J segment 6 bases; nucleotides outside the gene matches: 6.

The CDR3 nucleotides read TGTGCCAGCAGTGATATTCTTGGAAACACCATATATTTT. Protein sequence: CASSDILGNTIYF. The chain joins TRBV2 to TRBJ1-3; D call uncertain. Germline values: CDR1 SNHLY, CDR2 FYNNEI. The CDR3 has 13 amino acids. The V end lost 3 bases, the J end lost 3 bases, and 6 bases lay between the germline ends.

This chain connects TRBV7-9 to TRBJ2-7, with 10 bases aligning to TRBD2. Per germline, CDR1 SEHNR and CDR2 FQNEAQ (reference sequence). The CDR3 consists of 13 residues. V trimming: 10 bases; J trimming: 7 bases; junction bases outside the gene matches: 10. The CDR3 loop reads CATQSGGAVEQYF. CDR3 in DNA: TGTGCCACCCAGAGCGGGGGGGCCGTAGAGCAGTACTTC. The variable domain in full, completed from reference TRBV7-9 and TRBJ2-7, reads DTGVSQNPRHKITKRGQNVTFRCDPISEHNRLYWYRQTLGQGPEFLTYFQNEAQLEKSRLLSDRFSAERPKGSFSTLEIQRTEQGDSAMYLCATQSGGAVEQYFGPGTRLTVT.

The chain has TRBV10-3 and TRBJ2-3; D not resolved. This CDR3 spans 11 amino acids. Trimming cost V 8 bases and J 2 bases, with 5 bases left between them. Germline CDR1 and CDR2: ENHRY and SYGVKD. CDR3 DNA: TGTGCCATCGGGCACACAGATACGCAGTATTTT. It codes for CAIGHTDTQYF.

The V gene is TRBV18, the J gene TRBJ1-5, with D maybe TRBD1 (6 bases). V was shortened by 5 bases and J by 0 bases, with 8 bases between the two germline ends. The CDR3 contains 14 residues. The germline CDR1 and CDR2 sequences are KGHSH and LQKENI. DNA for the CDR3: TGTGCCAGCTCAGAAGGGGGTAGCAATCAGCCCCAGCATTTT. Translated: CASSEGGSNQPQHF.

This clone appeared once. The J gene is TRBJ1-3, the V gene TRBV7-9; D remains ambiguous. The CDR3 runs 16 residues. Trimming removed 2 bases from V and 0 bases from J, with 11 bases in between. The germline V gene has CDR1 SEHNR and CDR2 FQNEAQ (reference sequence). CDR3 sequence: CASSLPRRVSGNTIYF. Here the CDR3 DNA reads TGTGCCAGCAGCTTACCCCGGAGAGTCTCTGGAAACACCATATATTTT.

Ten or more counts support this clone. The gene calls are TRBV6-6 and TRBJ1-4, with TRBD1 matching over 7 bases. Trimming at V came to 5 bases and at J to 6 bases, leaving 9 bases not matched to a gene. CDR1 is MNHNY, CDR2 SVGAGI, per germline (reference sequence). CDR3 length equals 15 residues. The DNA of the CDR3 is TGTGCCAGCAGTCCGTTAACAGGGGTGTATGAAAAACTGTTTTTT. Amino acid sequence: CASSPLTGVYEKLFF.

The chain combines TRBV11-2 with TRBJ1-1; D is undetermined. Deletions cut 5 bases from V and 6 bases from J, with 13 bases between. Germline V gene data show CDR1 as SGHAT and CDR2 as FQNNGV. The CDR3 contains 13 residues. CDR3 in DNA: TGTGCCAGCAGCGGAAGGAGGATCGCTGAAGCTTTCTTT. Its translation is CASSGRRIAEAFF.

The V gene is TRBV29-1, the J gene TRBJ2-7; D remains ambiguous. The CDR3 spans 12 residues. The V gene lost 7 bases and the J gene lost 0 bases, with 10 bases spanning the gap. Per the germline V gene, CDR1 is SQVTM and CDR2 is ANQGSEA. The CDR3 DNA follows: TGCAGCGCGAAGGCAGGCTCCTACGAGCAGTACTTC. This sequence encodes CSAKAGSYEQYF.

J is TRBJ1-6 and V is TRBV5-5; no clear D. V shed 0 bases and J shed 8 bases, with 6 bases lying between them. There are 13 residues in the CDR3. Germline assignment: CDR1 SGHKS and CDR2 YYEKEE (reference sequence). The CDR3 loop reads CASSLAEDSPLHF. As DNA, the CDR3 is TGTGCCAGCAGCTTGGCAGAAGATTCACCCCTCCACTTT.

This clone turned up a few times. The gene calls are TRBV20-1 and TRBJ2-3; TRBD1 is a possible D gene (6 bases). The V gene lost 6 bases and the J gene lost 6 bases, with 10 bases spanning the gap. The germline V gene encodes CDR1 DFQATT and CDR2 SNEGSKA (reference sequence). The CDR3 loop spans 11 amino acids. The CDR3: CSAARGDTQYF. Written as DNA, the CDR3 is TGCAGTGCGGCCAGGGGTGATACGCAGTATTTT.